The present entry profiles one T cell receptor beta chain with its context. Antigen: not known. The data stem from a study of blood T cells in healthy people across ages. The second PCR ran about 6 to 11 cycles with a sample-barcoded 5' primer and J-beta primers. Each cDNA molecule was tagged by a template-switch adaptor that had 12 random nucleotides. TCRdb itself ran the 5' RACE reads through MiXCR, one entry per CDR3 protein. This sample carries around 850,000 distinct CDR3 sequences, roughly 34% of them seen once, and the ten largest clones take 10% to 15%. Germline CDR1 DFQATT, CDR2 SNEGSKA (reference sequence). The V segment lost 1 base and the J segment 10 bases; nucleotides outside the gene matches: 11. CDR3 length: 16 residues. Study outcomes and limitations: Diversity of TCR beta correlated strongly with naive T cell percentage. Estimates based on one million T cells were treated as lower bounds.

The sequenced material came from blood. The sequence was collected from a man aged 18 to 35 in good health. The V call is TRBV20-1, the J call TRBJ2-1, with 12 bases fitting TRBD2. This CDR3 is CSARAGTSGSMAEQFF. Here the CDR3 DNA reads TGCAGTGCTAGAGCGGGGACTAGCGGGTCCATGGCGGAGCAGTTCTTC.